This entry lists 29 T cell receptor beta chains sequenced from one sample in a study of blood T cell repertoires in COVID-19. Sequencing used immunoSEQ multiplex PCR; TCRdb keeps in-frame clones, though not all of them. The sample includes fewer than 200,000 clones, about 89% of them seen just once. The material sequenced was peripheral blood. The receptors derive from a middle-aged man with active or convalescent COVID-19.

This clone is a singleton in its sample. The chain joins TRBV19 to TRBJ1-1; 8 positions match TRBD1. Trimming at V came to 7 bases and at J to 5 bases, leaving 9 bases not matched to a gene. The germline V gene has CDR1 LNHDA and CDR2 SQIVND (reference sequence). The CDR3 contains 14 residues. The CDR3 sequence: CASMHPGGRTEAFF. The DNA for the CDR3 is TGTGCCAGTATGCACCCAGGGGGCCGGACTGAAGCTTTCTTT. Complete variable domain (other parts from reference TRBV19 and TRBJ1-1): DGGITQSPKYLFRKEGQNVTLSCEQNLNHDAMYWYRQDPGQGLRLIYYSQIVNDFQKGDIAEGYSVSREKKESFPLTVTSAQKNPTAFYLCASMHPGGRTEAFFGQGTRLTVV.

The count of this clone is one. The CDR3 protein is CASSGYTPSGGAGELFF. Written as DNA, the CDR3 is TGTGCCAGCAGTGGCTATACCCCTAGCGGGGGGGCCGGGGAGCTGTTTTTT. The V gene is TRBV6-1, the J gene TRBJ2-2; 12 bases line up with TRBD2. Germline values: CDR1 MNHNS, CDR2 SASEGT. The V segment lost 4 bases and the J segment 6 bases; nucleotides outside the gene matches: 9. The CDR3 loop spans 17 amino acids.

Details on this clone: Within the sample, other DNA sequences also encode this same CDR3. The rearrangement joins TRBV11-2 to TRBJ2-5, with 8 bases lining up with TRBD2. The CDR3 spans 15 residues. CDR1 SGHAT and CDR2 FQNNGV come from the germline V gene. With 3 bases clipped from V and 3 bases from J, the junction kept 6 bases outside the gene matches. The chain's CDR3 is CASSFAGGQEETQYF. DNA of the CDR3: TGTGCCAGCAGCTTCGCGGGGGGCCAAGAAGAGACCCAGTACTTC. The whole variable domain, remainder taken from reference TRBV11-2 and TRBJ2-5, is EAGVAQSPRYKIIEKRQSVAFWCNPISGHATLYWYQQILGQGPKLLIQFQNNGVVDDSQLPKDRFSAERLKGVDSTLKIQPAKLEDSAVYLCASSFAGGQEETQYFGPGTRLLVL.

V gene TRBV6-5 combines with J gene TRBJ2-3; D is unresolved. The CDR3 covers 14 residues. V lost 2 bases and J lost 4, with 10 bases in between. The germline V gene has CDR1 MNHEY and CDR2 SVGAGI. CDR3 region: CASSYGRIPDTQYF. CDR3 in DNA: TGTGCCAGCAGTTACGGTAGAATCCCAGATACGCAGTATTTT.

The chain employs TRBV29-1 and TRBJ1-1, with D unresolved. Looked up from germline, CDR1 is SQVTM and CDR2 is ANQGSEA. The CDR3 is made up of 13 amino acids. The V gene lost 1 base and the J gene lost 0 bases, with 6 bases spanning the gap. The CDR3 region has the DNA TGCAGCGTTGAAGGGAGGGTGAACACTGAAGCTTTCTTT. This translates into CSVEGRVNTEAFF.

The genes are TRBV5-1 and TRBJ1-1; a possible D gene is TRBD1 (6 bases). V was cut by 5 bases and J by 3 bases, with 17 bases left in between. The V gene's germline CDR1 is SGHRS and CDR2 YFSETQ. CDR3 length: 15 residues. CDR3 sequence (DNA): TGCGCCAGCAGACCGACTCCGGGACAAGACACTGAAGCTTTCTTT. Its translation is CASRPTPGQDTEAFF.

This chain joins TRBV5-4 and TRBJ2-7; a possible D gene is TRBD1 (5 bases). V gave up 2 bases and J gave up 3 bases, with 15 bases separating them. The CDR3 length is 15 residues. Per germline, CDR1 SGHNT and CDR2 YYREEE (reference sequence). In DNA form, the CDR3 reads TGTGCCAGCAGCTTACACCAGGGTAATAGCTACGAGCAGTACTTC. Translated, it gives CASSLHQGNSYEQYF.

J is TRBJ2-7 and V is TRBV4-3, with TRBD2 matching 11 bases. This CDR3 is built from 15 residues. Trimming cost V 2 bases and J 4 bases; bases outside gene matches: 4. Germline CDR1 reads LGHNA; CDR2 reads YSLEER. DNA for the CDR3: TGCGCCAGCAGCCAACGACCTAGCGGGGGGTACGAGCAGTACTTC. It codes for CASSQRPSGGYEQYF.

The gene calls are TRBV5-1 and TRBJ1-5; TRBD1 aligns across 9 bases. The CDR3 loop spans 15 amino acids. V lost 4 bases and J lost 4; bases outside the gene matches: 6. Germline CDR1 reads SGHRS; CDR2 reads YFSETQ. This CDR3 reads CASSPGTGRNQPQHF. The CDR3 DNA reads TGCGCCAGCAGCCCAGGGACAGGGCGGAATCAGCCCCAGCATTTT.

This clone came up a few times. The V and J genes are TRBV5-6 and TRBJ2-7; TRBD1 agrees at 7 bases. CDR1 and CDR2 (germline): SGHDT, YYEEEE. CDR3 length equals 17 residues. V trimming: 5 bases; J trimming: 4 bases; junction bases outside the gene matches: 18. The CDR3 nucleotides read TGTGCCAGCAGACGTGGGTCACAGGGGAAGATTTCTTACGAGCAGTACTTC. Protein product: CASRRGSQGKISYEQYF.

This clone was seen a single time. J is TRBJ2-5 and V is TRBV4-1; the match to TRBD1 covers 12 bases. J was trimmed by 5 bases and V by 0 bases; bases with no gene match: 4. The CDR3 sequence is 16 residues long. In germline, CDR1 is MGHRA, CDR2 YSYEKL. CDR3 sequence reads: CASSQEGTGGGETQYF. CDR3 coding DNA: TGCGCCAGCAGCCAAGAAGGGACAGGGGGCGGTGAGACCCAGTACTTC.

The chain links TRBV19 to TRBJ1-1; D is possibly TRBD1 (6 bases). V gave up 3 bases and J gave up 4 bases, with 15 bases separating them. This CDR3 comprises 15 residues. Germline loops: CDR1 LNHDA, CDR2 SQIVND (reference sequence). The CDR3 coding sequence is TGTGCCAGTAGTATCAGGGGAACGGACGTCACTGAAGCTTTCTTT. As protein: CASSIRGTDVTEAFF.

This chain joins TRBV21-1 and TRBJ2-5; TRBD2, as called in the table, went unchecked against the DNA. TRBV21-1 corresponds to a pseudogene. The CDR3 is 16 residues long. The CDR3 spells CASSLRIPGEIETQYF. The CDR3 coding sequence is TGTGCCAGCAGCCTCCGCATTCCCGGGGAGATAGAGACCCAGTACTTC.

This chain connects TRBV6-5 to TRBJ1-5; D gene uncertain. In germline, CDR1 is MNHEY, CDR2 SVGAGI. This CDR3 has 13 amino acids. V lost 6 bases, J lost 1 base, and 7 bases lay in between. The CDR3 region has the DNA TGTGCCAGCAGCCTGTCGAGCAATCAGCCCCAGCATTTT. Amino acid sequence: CASSLSSNQPQHF.

This clone has more than one count but fewer than ten. This rearrangement joins TRBV7-3 to TRBJ2-7, with TRBD2 as a possible D gene (5 bases). The germline gives CDR1 SGHTA, CDR2 FQGTGA. V lost 5 bases and J lost 2, with 16 bases in between. The CDR3 consists of 15 residues. This CDR3 is CASSRSGPQTYEQYF. CDR3 DNA: TGTGCCAGCAGCCGAAGCGGACCACAAACCTACGAGCAGTACTTC.

The sample holds one count of this clone. The V call is TRBV3-1 (or the pseudogene TRBV3-2), the J call TRBJ1-5; the D is unclear. V gave up 4 bases and J gave up 2 bases, with 12 bases separating them. Per germline, CDR1 LGHDT and CDR2 YNNKEL (reference sequence). The CDR3 spans 15 residues. The CDR3 DNA follows: TGTGCCAGCAGCCCAGCCAGCAGCGGCAATCAGCCCCAGCATTTT. It codes for CASSPASSGNQPQHF.

Details on this clone: One end of the junction fails to match germline, which may point to a read error. CDR3 nucleotide sequence: TGTGCCAGCAGTCTCCGGACTAGCGGGGGGGGTCACTTC. As protein: CASSLRTSGGGHF. V and J are TRBV2 and TRBJ2-5; 15 positions agree with TRBD2. This CDR3 is built from 13 residues. Germline V gene sequence: CDR1 SNHLY, CDR2 FYNNEI.

The chain joins TRBV5-5 to TRBJ1-4, with unresolved D. The length of the CDR3 is 15 residues. The germline V gene encodes CDR1 SGHKS and CDR2 YYEKEE (reference sequence). V dropped 4 bases and J dropped 7 bases, with 17 bases sitting between them. CDR3 loop: CASSVGGPGGEKLFF. The DNA for the CDR3 is TGTGCCAGCAGCGTTGGAGGGCCGGGAGGTGAAAAACTGTTTTTT.

This chain uses TRBV27 with TRBJ1-2, with no clear D. V lost 0 bases to trimming and J lost 2 bases, with 7 bases between them. The length of the CDR3 is 14 residues. CDR1 is MNHEY, CDR2 SMNVEV, per germline (reference sequence). CDR3 bases: TGTGCCAGCAGTTTATCGCGGGAGAACTATGGCTACACCTTC. Translated: CASSLSRENYGYTF.

The V gene is TRBV12-3 or TRBV12-4, the J gene TRBJ1-2; no definite D call. V shed 0 bases and J shed 5 bases, with 4 bases lying between them. The CDR3 sequence is 12 residues long. This CDR3 is CASSLAQYGYTF. CDR3 in DNA: TGTGCCAGCAGTTTAGCACAATATGGCTACACCTTC.

This chain uses TRBV5-5 with TRBJ2-7; 9 nucleotides match TRBD1. After removal of 4 bases from V and 9 bases from J, the junction contained 17 bases not matched to a gene. The CDR3 sequence is 16 residues long. Germline CDR1 SGHKS, CDR2 YYEKEE (reference sequence). For the CDR3, the DNA is TGTGCCAGCAGCCTTACTCCCCCGGGACAGGGTGTAGGGCAGTACTTC. Amino acids: CASSLTPPGQGVGQYF. The full variable domain, its missing parts supplied by reference TRBV5-5 and TRBJ2-7, is DAGVTQSPTHLIKTRGQQVTLRCSPISGHKSVSWYQQVLGQGPQFIFQYYEKEERGRGNFPDRFSARQFPNYSSELNVNALLLGDSALYLCASSLTPPGQGVGQYFGPGTRLTVT.

This clone was seen only a few times. This sequence joins TRBV12-5 and TRBJ1-6; 9 bases are a match to TRBD1. This CDR3 has 18 residues. The germline V gene has CDR1 LGHNT and CDR2 FRNRAP. After removal of 2 bases from V and 8 bases from J, the junction contained 13 bases not matched to a gene. Here the CDR3 reads CASGLLSQGARWDSPLHF. The CDR3 DNA reads as TGTGCTAGTGGTTTGCTATCACAGGGGGCGAGGTGGGATTCACCCCTCCACTTT.

The chain links TRBV5-1 to TRBJ2-3, with D maybe TRBD1 (6 bases). Deletions cut 0 bases from V and 2 bases from J, with 13 bases between. CDR1 is SGHRS and CDR2 is YFSETQ in the germline V gene. This CDR3 is 16 amino acids long. The CDR3 protein is CASSLAGQRYTDTQYF. The DNA of the CDR3 is TGCGCCAGCAGCTTGGCGGGACAAAGGTACACAGATACGCAGTATTTT.

This clone is labeled as medium-sized. The chain links TRBV14 to TRBJ2-2; D perhaps matches TRBD1 (5 bases). CDR3 length equals 15 residues. The V and J ends lost 0 bases and 5 bases respectively, with 10 bases between them. The germline gives CDR1 SGHDN, CDR2 FVKESK. The CDR3 is CASSQDLGVTGELFF. The DNA for the CDR3 is TGTGCCAGCAGCCAAGATTTAGGGGTAACCGGGGAGCTGTTTTTT. Variable domain in full (rest from reference TRBV14 and TRBJ2-2): EAGVTQFPSHSVIEKGQTVTLRCDPISGHDNLYWYRRVMGKEIKFLLHFVKESKQDESGMPNNRFLAERTGGTYSTLKVQPAELEDSGVYFCASSQDLGVTGELFFGEGSRLTVL.

This chain uses TRBV28 with TRBJ2-3; maybe TRBD1 (6 bases). The CDR3 contains 15 residues. The germline V and J ends were trimmed by 6 bases and 4 bases, with 17 bases remaining between them. Germline V gene data show CDR1 as MDHEN and CDR2 as SYDVKM. This CDR3 is CASRLRDTASDTQYF. As DNA, the CDR3 is TGTGCCAGCAGACTAAGGGACACCGCCTCAGATACGCAGTATTTT. Full variable domain (missing parts from reference TRBV28 and TRBJ2-3): DVKVTQSSRYLVKRTGEKVFLECVQDMDHENMFWYRQDPGLGLRLIYFSYDVKMKEKGDIPEGYSVSREKKERFSLILESASTNQTSMYLCASRLRDTASDTQYFGPGTRLTVL.

The V call is TRBV20-1, the J call TRBJ2-7, with D possibly matching TRBD2 (6 bases). V lost 3 bases, J lost 3 bases, and 9 bases lay in between. Germline CDR1 is DFQATT and CDR2 is SNEGSKA (reference sequence). This CDR3 spans 12 amino acids. The CDR3, as DNA: TGCAGTGCTAGTGGCGGGAACTACGAGCAGTACTTC. Translation: CSASGGNYEQYF.

This clone was observed a few times. J is TRBJ1-2 and V is TRBV5-4; D call uncertain. With 0 bases removed from V and 3 bases from J, the gap between germline ends came to 9 bases. The CDR3 spans 14 residues. CDR1 SGHNT and CDR2 YYREEE come from the germline V gene (reference sequence). DNA of the CDR3: TGTGCCAGCAGCTTGGGGGCGCAGGACTATGGCTACACCTTC. Amino acid sequence: CASSLGAQDYGYTF.

This chain joins TRBV10-2 and TRBJ2-1, with TRBD2 matching 9 bases. With 6 bases clipped from V and 0 bases from J, the junction kept 9 bases outside the gene matches. The CDR3 spans 17 residues. Germline V gene sequence: CDR1 WSHSY, CDR2 SAAADI. CDR3 DNA: TGCGCCAGCAGAGGTTCTAGCGGGGTGAGCTCCTACAATGAGCAGTTCTTC. Encoded protein: CASRGSSGVSSYNEQFF.

The chain carries TRBV7-2 and TRBJ1-6, with 7 bases matching TRBD1. This CDR3 comprises 15 residues. V shed 1 base and J 9 bases; nucleotides not matched to a gene: 6. Per the germline V gene, CDR1 is SGHTA and CDR2 is FQGNSA. The CDR3 nucleotides are TGTGCCAGCAGCTTAGACAGGGGTTTAGGTTCACCCCTCCACTTT. This gives the protein CASSLDRGLGSPLHF.